Presented here are 21 T cell receptor beta chains from one specimen sequenced in a study of blood T cells in healthy people across ages. With a J-beta primer mix and a sample-barcoded 5' primer, a second PCR ran 7 to 11 cycles. Using its own MiXCR run on the 5' RACE reads, TCRdb lists one record per CDR3 protein. The sample has more than 800,000 distinct CDR3 sequences, about 28% seen once. The sample comprised blood. Every receptor here comes from a woman over 75 in good health.

The table lists this clonotype with a few counts. This rearrangement joins TRBV30 to TRBJ1-2; a weak D match, TRBD1 (6 bases). The CDR3 covers 13 residues. V lost 2 bases to trimming and J lost 8 bases, with 15 bases between them. Germline V gene data show CDR1 as GTSNPN and CDR2 as SVGIG (reference sequence). CDR3 sequence: CAWSPGAKGGYTF. The CDR3 DNA follows: TGTGCCTGGAGTCCAGGGGCGAAGGGGGGCTACACCTTC.

There are a few counts of this clonotype. The chain couples TRBV12-3 or TRBV12-4 to TRBJ1-5, with D tentatively TRBD1 (6 bases). V was trimmed by 5 bases and J by 4 bases, leaving 12 bases between them. This CDR3 region has 14 residues. The DNA for the CDR3 is TGTGCCAGCAGTCGCCTGGACAGTAATCAGCCCCAGCATTTT. Protein product: CASSRLDSNQPQHF.

This clonotype has a count of ten or more. The rearrangement joins TRBV6-5 to TRBJ1-2; D is uncertain. Germline V lookup: CDR1 MNHEY, CDR2 SVGAGI. Trimming took 4 bases from V and 3 from J, leaving 15 bases between them. This CDR3 contains 15 residues. The CDR3 protein is CASSLEANGHYGYTF. As DNA, the CDR3 is TGTGCCAGCAGTTTGGAGGCAAACGGGCACTATGGCTACACCTTC.

This clonotype has a handful of counts. The genes are TRBV5-1 and TRBJ2-7, with D possibly TRBD2 on 5 matching bases. Trimming pared 4 bases from V and 5 bases from J, leaving 19 bases between. Germline lookup yields CDR1 SGHRS and CDR2 YFSETQ. CDR3 length: 15 residues. CDR3 sequence: CASSPRRGSLNEQYF. The CDR3 DNA reads TGCGCCAGCAGCCCGAGACGGGGAAGTCTCAACGAGCAGTACTTC. Filled out from reference TRBV5-1 and TRBJ2-7, the complete variable domain reads KAGVTQTPRYLIKTRGQQVTLSCSPISGHRSVSWYQQTPGQGLQFLFEYFSETQRNKGNFPGRFSGRQFSNSRSEMNVSTLELGDSALYLCASSPRRGSLNEQYFGPGTRLTVT.

Many counts were recorded for this clonotype. The CDR3 here is CASSLGLAGAQETQYF. The DNA of the CDR3 is TGTGCCAGCAGTCTGGGACTAGCGGGGGCCCAAGAGACCCAGTACTTC. V and J are TRBV6-2 or TRBV6-3 and TRBJ2-5; 14 bases are shared with TRBD2. V trimming: 5 bases; J trimming: 1 base; junction bases outside the gene matches: 3. CDR1 and CDR2 (germline): MNHEY, SVGEGT. This CDR3 spans 16 amino acids.

Ten or more counts support this clonotype. The chain is built from TRBV27 and TRBJ1-2, with a tentative D call TRBD1 (6 bases). This CDR3 is built from 14 residues. The germline V gene has CDR1 MNHEY and CDR2 SMNVEV (reference sequence). V was cut by 6 bases and J by 1 base, with 12 bases left in between. Here the CDR3 reads CASRANRDNYGYTF. The CDR3 DNA is TGTGCCAGCAGGGCCAACAGGGATAACTATGGCTACACCTTC.

This clonotype was observed a handful of times. The V and J genes are TRBV19 and TRBJ2-1; 9 bases are shared with TRBD2. Trimming removed 3 bases from V and 4 bases from J; junction bases left unmatched: 7. This CDR3 comprises 16 residues. Germline V gene sequence: CDR1 LNHDA, CDR2 SQIVND (reference sequence). The DNA of the CDR3 is TGTGCCAGTAGTATTTCTTTAGCGGGGGCGTACAATGAGCAGTTCTTC. Its protein is CASSISLAGAYNEQFF.

This clonotype showed up just a few times. The rearrangement joins TRBV7-9 to TRBJ1-4; tentatively, D is TRBD1 (5 bases). The germline V gene encodes CDR1 SEHNR and CDR2 FQNEAQ (reference sequence). Trimming pared 1 base from V and 1 base from J, leaving 10 bases between. The CDR3 has 16 residues. The CDR3 DNA sequence: TGTGCCAGCAGCTTAGGCCTTGGGGGAACTAATGAAAAACTGTTTTTT. This encodes CASSLGLGGTNEKLFF.

This clonotype appeared many times. V gene TRBV12-3 or TRBV12-4 combines with J gene TRBJ2-3, with 9 bases identical to TRBD1. After removal of 3 bases from V and 3 bases from J, the junction contained 4 bases not matched to a gene. The length of the CDR3 is 15 residues. DNA for the CDR3: TGTGCCAGCAGTTTTATGGGACAGGGAACAGATACGCAGTATTTT. Its translation is CASSFMGQGTDTQYF.

The table lists this clonotype with a few counts. V usage is TRBV6-2 or TRBV6-3 and J usage is TRBJ2-1; D remains ambiguous. The V gene lost 0 bases and the J gene lost 2 bases, with 11 bases spanning the gap. Germline V gene lookup returns CDR1 MNHEY and CDR2 SVGEGT. The CDR3 extends over 16 amino acids. CDR3 nucleotides: TGTGCCAGCAGTTACTCCTACCCGACGCCCTACAATGAGCAGTTCTTC. Protein: CASSYSYPTPYNEQFF.

In its sample, this clonotype was seen once. A read error may produce the germline difference seen at one junction end. The rearrangement joins TRBV5-1 to TRBJ2-5, with D possibly TRBD1 on 6 matching bases. The V gene's germline CDR1 is SGHRS and CDR2 YFSETQ. The CDR3 contains 15 residues. The CDR3 DNA follows: TGCGCCAGCAGCTTGAACGGACAGTCCCAAGAGACCCAGTACTTT. As protein: CASSLNGQSQETQYF. Full variable domain (outside the CDR3, taken from reference TRBV5-1 and TRBJ2-5): KAGVTQTPRYLIKTRGQQVTLSCSPISGHRSVSWYQQTPGQGLQFLFEYFSETQRNKGNFPGRFSGRQFSNSRSEMNVSTLELGDSALYLCASSLNGQSQETQYFGPGTRLLVL.

This clonotype was observed a few times. A much larger clone sits a single nucleotide away, making a read error possible. This chain links TRBV10-3 with TRBJ2-7; tentatively, D is TRBD1 (6 bases). V lost 6 bases and J lost 5, with 14 bases in between. Germline CDR1 is ENHRY and CDR2 is SYGVKD. CDR3 length equals 13 residues. In DNA, the CDR3 is TGTGCCATCAGGGAAGGCAGGGGAAACGAGCAGTACTTC. This codes for CAIREGRGNEQYF.

This clonotype was counted a few times. The junction shows a germline mismatch at one end, possibly a read error. V gene TRBV27 combines with J gene TRBJ1-6, with D unclear. The germline V gene encodes CDR1 MNHEY and CDR2 SMNVEV (reference sequence). This CDR3 contains 19 residues. CDR3 sequence reads: CASSLTQVVGSSYNSPPHF. The CDR3 DNA sequence: TGTGCCAGCAGTTTGACCCAGGTTGTGGGGAGCTCCTATAATTCACCCCCCCACTTT.

The chain has TRBV12-3 or TRBV12-4 and TRBJ1-5; the D is unclear. Trimming pared 5 bases from V and 0 bases from J, leaving 11 bases between. CDR3 length equals 15 residues. CDR3 region: CASSVQLGSNQPQHF. DNA of the CDR3: TGTGCCAGCAGTGTCCAACTCGGTAGCAATCAGCCCCAGCATTTT.

In this sample, this clonotype turned up many times. The rearrangement joins TRBV28 to TRBJ1-2; 7 nucleotides align to TRBD1. This CDR3 region has 17 residues. Germline values: CDR1 MDHEN, CDR2 SYDVKM. V was clipped by 5 bases and J by 0 bases; unmatched bases: 12. The CDR3 reads CASSPDRAPATNYGYTF. CDR3 nucleotides: TGTGCCAGCAGTCCCGACAGGGCGCCAGCAACTAACTATGGCTACACCTTC.

This clonotype was observed many times. The chain is built from TRBV20-1 and TRBJ2-5; 8 bases match TRBD1. The CDR3 totals 13 residues. The germline gives CDR1 DFQATT, CDR2 SNEGSKA (reference sequence). Unmatched junction bases numbered 7, after V lost 5 bases and J lost 5 bases. The DNA for the CDR3 is TGCAGTGCTCCACGGACAGGGCGGGAGACCCAGTACTTC. It codes for CSAPRTGRETQYF.

The genes are TRBV7-9 and TRBJ2-5, with 11 positions matching TRBD2. The CDR3 is 18 residues long. Trimming at V came to 4 bases and at J to 4 bases, leaving 14 bases not matched to a gene. The germline V gene has CDR1 SEHNR and CDR2 FQNEAQ (reference sequence). The CDR3 here is CASSSQRLAGGSLETQYF. The CDR3 region has the DNA TGTGCCAGCAGCTCCCAAAGGCTAGCGGGGGGTTCTTTAGAGACCCAGTACTTC.

The V gene is TRBV19, the J gene TRBJ2-5; D might be TRBD2 (5 bases). This CDR3 contains 13 residues. Trimming removed 8 bases at V and 1 base at J, with 11 bases between. The V gene's germline CDR1 is LNHDA and CDR2 SQIVND (reference sequence). DNA of the CDR3: TGTGCCAGTTTAGGGAGTCCCCAAGAGACCCAGTACTTC. Translation gives CASLGSPQETQYF.

This clonotype was counted a few times. This chain joins TRBV7-2 and TRBJ1-5; TRBD1 aligns across 7 bases. V trimming: 8 bases; J trimming: 3 bases; junction bases outside the gene matches: 4. The CDR3 loop spans 13 amino acids. In germline, CDR1 is SGHTA, CDR2 FQGNSA. The CDR3 DNA reads TGTGCCAGCCGACAGGGACCCAATCAGCCCCAGCATTTT. This gives the protein CASRQGPNQPQHF.

This clonotype has only a few counts. The V and J genes are TRBV4-3 and TRBJ1-3, with D unresolved. V lost 1 base, J lost 7 bases, and 11 bases lay in between. The CDR3 is 14 residues long. From germline, CDR1 is LGHNA and CDR2 YSLEER. CDR3 DNA sequence: TGCGCCAGCAGCCAAGGCCCTTCGGGGAACACCATATATTTT. It yields the protein CASSQGPSGNTIYF.

The chain employs TRBV5-1 and TRBJ2-1, with D perhaps TRBD1 (6 bases). V shed 0 bases and J shed 4 bases, with 17 bases lying between them. The germline gives CDR1 SGHRS, CDR2 YFSETQ. The CDR3 sequence is 17 residues long. CDR3 coding DNA: TGCGCCAGCAGCTTGGCCGTGGGGGCGAGTTTTTACAATGAGCAGTTCTTC. This sequence encodes CASSLAVGASFYNEQFF.